The present T cell receptor beta chain was sequenced within a study of OX40 agonist ivuxolimab in advanced cancers. Sequenced by immunoSEQ multiplex PCR; TCRdb stores in-frame clones only, minus some. The sample has 41,000 or so clones, approximately 89% seen once; the top ten hold under 4%. This CDR3 is 16 amino acids long. The V gene's germline CDR1 is SGHTA and CDR2 FQGNSA. V was pared by 1 base and J by 4 bases, with 14 bases between. The clonotype comes from an adult with an advanced solid tumor such as melanoma, head and neck, liver or kidney cancer. Specimen: CD4+ or CD8+ T cells sorted from blood, collected in a trial of the OX40 agonist ivuxolimab. This chain connects TRBV7-2 to TRBJ1-5, with a weak D call TRBD1 (5 bases). Here the CDR3 reads CASSLETATFNQPQHF. The CDR3 DNA reads as TGTGCCAGCAGCTTAGAGACAGCTACATTTAATCAGCCCCAGCATTTT.